This T cell receptor (beta chain) is from a study of blood T cell repertoires in COVID-19. Study-wide context: Sources were T cells, B-cell-depleted T cells, or PBMCs; the material itself was cDNA or gDNA.

CDR1 is SEHNR and CDR2 is FQNEAQ in the germline V gene (reference sequence). The CDR3 spans 14 residues. The junction had 9 bases not matched to a gene; V was cut back by 5 bases and J by 7 bases. Assay: immunoSEQ multiplex PCR; the TCRdb copy retains only in-frame clones and omits some. The data hold about 92,000 clones, with 72% observed a single time. The clonotype comes from a woman in her sixties or seventies in a cohort sampled during active or convalescent COVID-19. This chain links TRBV7-9 with TRBJ1-2; the match to TRBD1 covers 8 bases. The specimen sequenced was peripheral blood. Here the CDR3 reads CASSEGPDRVGYTF. For the CDR3, the DNA is TGTGCCAGCAGCGAAGGGCCGGACAGGGTTGGCTACACCTTC. The entire variable domain, with the rest obtained from reference TRBV7-9 and TRBJ1-2, is as follows: DTGVSQNPRHKITKRGQNVTFRCDPISEHNRLYWYRQTLGQGPEFLTYFQNEAQLEKSRLLSDRFSAERPKGSFSTLEIQRTEQGDSAMYLCASSEGPDRVGYTFGSGTRLTVV.